This T cell receptor beta chain was found in a study of T cells in Graves' hyperthyroidism and ophthalmopathy. Amplification targeted TCR beta CDR3 regions from RNA transcripts. TCR CDR3 regions were first amplified by RT-PCR with HTBI primers. A single record per CDR3 protein comes from TCRdb applying MiXCR to the multiplex PCR reads. Here the sample spans fewer than 400,000 distinct CDR3 sequences, about an eighth being singletons. Trimming cost V 3 bases and J 8 bases, with 11 bases left between them. The CDR3 sequence is 13 residues long. CDR1 and CDR2 (germline): LGHDT, YNNKEL (reference sequence).

Sequenced material: blood. The rearrangement joins TRBV3-1 to TRBJ2-1; D gene ambiguous. This receptor was obtained from a man between 45 and 60 years old with Graves' ophthalmopathy. Here the CDR3 reads CASSHPPPYEQFF. CDR3 DNA sequence: TGTGCCAGCAGCCATCCCCCGCCCTATGAGCAGTTCTTC.